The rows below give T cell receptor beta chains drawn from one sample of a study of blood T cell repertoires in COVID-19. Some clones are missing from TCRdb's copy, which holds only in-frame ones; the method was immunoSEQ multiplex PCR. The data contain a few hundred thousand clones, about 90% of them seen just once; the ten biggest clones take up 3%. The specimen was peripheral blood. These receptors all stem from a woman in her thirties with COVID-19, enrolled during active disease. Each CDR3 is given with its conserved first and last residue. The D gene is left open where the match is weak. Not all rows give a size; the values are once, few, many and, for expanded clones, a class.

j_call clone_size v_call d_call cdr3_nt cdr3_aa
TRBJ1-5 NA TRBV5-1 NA TGCGCCAGCAGCTTGGCAGGGGGCAATCAGCCCCAGCATTTT CASSLAGGNQPQHF
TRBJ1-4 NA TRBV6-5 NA TGTGCCGTCGCCTCCACGGCGGGGGATGAAAAACTGTTTTTT CAVASTAGDEKLFF
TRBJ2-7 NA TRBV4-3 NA TGCGCCAGCAGCCAAGGTCAGGGCCCCTCCTACGAGCAGTACTTC CASSQGQGPSYEQYF
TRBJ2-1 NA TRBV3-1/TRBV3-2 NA TGTGCCAGCAGCCAACAGGGCTACAATGAGCAGTTCTTC CASSQQGYNEQFF
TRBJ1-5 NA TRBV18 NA TGTGCCAGCTCACCAGGGGCCTATCAGCCCCAGCATTTT CASSPGAYQPQHF
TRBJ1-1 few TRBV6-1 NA TGTGCCAGCAGTGACCCTTGGAACACTGAAGCTTTCTTT CASSDPWNTEAFF
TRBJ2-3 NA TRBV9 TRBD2 TGTGCCAGCAGCGCGTCCTGGGGAAGCGGGGGTGGATTCGATACGCAGTATTTT CASSASWGSGGGFDTQYF
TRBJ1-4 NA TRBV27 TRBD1 TGTGCCAGCAGTTGGGGACAGGGGATCGGAAAACTGTTTTTT CASSWGQGIGKLFF
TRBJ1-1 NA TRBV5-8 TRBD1 TGTGCCAGCAGCTTGTTCAGGGGGGCAGGTGTCGTGAACACTGAAGCTTTCTTT CASSLFRGAGVVNTEAFF
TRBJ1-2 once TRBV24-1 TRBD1 TGTGCCACCAGTTTGACAGGGTTTCGGAATGGCTACACCTTC CATSLTGFRNGYTF
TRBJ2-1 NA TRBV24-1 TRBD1 TGTGCCACCAGTGATCGGGACAGGGTCGGCAATGAGCAGTTCTTC CATSDRDRVGNEQFF
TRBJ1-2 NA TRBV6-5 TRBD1 TGTGCCAGCAGGGGACAGGGGGCATATGGCTACACCTTC CASRGQGAYGYTF
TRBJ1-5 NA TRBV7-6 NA TGTGCCAGCAGCTTAGTTGCGGGGGGCACTCAGCCCCAGCATTTT CASSLVAGGTQPQHF
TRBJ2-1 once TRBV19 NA TGTGCCAGCTCCCTCAGGGGCGGGAGTAACGATGAGCAGTTCTTC CASSLRGGSNDEQFF
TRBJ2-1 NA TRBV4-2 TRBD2 TGTGCCAGCAGCCAAAGCGGGGGGGATAATTACAATGAGCAGTTCTTC CASSQSGGDNYNEQFF
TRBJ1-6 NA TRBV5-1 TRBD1 TGCGCCAGCAGCCCGGACCCACAGGGGATTATCGGTAATTCACCCCTCCACTTT CASSPDPQGIIGNSPLHF
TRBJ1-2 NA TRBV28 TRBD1 TGTGCCAGCAGTGTGGGACAGACAATTTATGGCTACACCTTC CASSVGQTIYGYTF
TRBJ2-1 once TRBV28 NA TGTGCCAGCAGTCTCCGGGACATCTACAATGAGCAGTTCTTC CASSLRDIYNEQFF
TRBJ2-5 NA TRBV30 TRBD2 TGTGCCTGGAGTGTACGGAGCGGGAGGGCGGAGACCCAGTACTTC CAWSVRSGRAETQYF
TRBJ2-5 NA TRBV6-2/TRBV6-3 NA TGTGCCAGCAGTCGTCGGTACCAAGAGACCCAGTACTTC CASSRRYQETQYF
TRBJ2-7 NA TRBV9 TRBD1 TGTGCCAGCAGCGTCTCGACAGGGTCGACCTACGAGCAGTACTTC CASSVSTGSTYEQYF
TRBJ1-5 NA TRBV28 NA TGTGCCAGCAGCTTAGTCAAAGGGGCAAGCAATCAGCCCCAGCATTTT CASSLVKGASNQPQHF
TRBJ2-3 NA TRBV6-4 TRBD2 TGTGCCAGCAGTGCTAGCGGGAGTCTCTCAGATACGCAGTATTTT CASSASGSLSDTQYF
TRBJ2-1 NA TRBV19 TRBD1 TGTGCCAGTAGTATAGCAGGGGGCCCCTACAATGAGCAGTTCTTC CASSIAGGPYNEQFF
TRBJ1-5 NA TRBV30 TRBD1 TGTGCCTGGAGCTCTCCTCTGGGACAGGGTGGTTATAGCAATCAGCCCCAGCATTTT CAWSSPLGQGGYSNQPQHF
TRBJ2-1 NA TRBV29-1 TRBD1 TGCAGCGTCCTCGGACAGGGGGTAGCCAATGAGCAGTTCTTC CSVLGQGVANEQFF
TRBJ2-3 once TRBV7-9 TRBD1 TGTGCCAGCAGCCCCGGACAGGGTTCCGATACGCAGTATTTT CASSPGQGSDTQYF
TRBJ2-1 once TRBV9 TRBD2 TGTGCCAGCAGCGTAGCGTTGGGTGGGACTAGCGGGTTTCATGAGCAGTTCTTC CASSVALGGTSGFHEQFF
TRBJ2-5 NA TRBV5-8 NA TGTGCCAGCAGCTTGTATGAGACCCAGTACTTC CASSLYETQYF
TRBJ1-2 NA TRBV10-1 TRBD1 TGCGCCAGCAGTGAGCACCGGGACAGGAGGGGCTTCTATGGCTACACCTTC CASSEHRDRRGFYGYTF
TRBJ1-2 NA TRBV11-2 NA TGTGCCAGCAGCTTAAACCCCGGGGGACGGAATGGCTACACCTTC CASSLNPGGRNGYTF
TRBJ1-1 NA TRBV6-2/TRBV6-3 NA TGTGCCAGCAGTTACTCTCCCCCCGGAGCCCTGGGGAACACTGAAGCTTTCTTT CASSYSPPGALGNTEAFF
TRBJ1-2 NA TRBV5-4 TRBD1 TGTGCCAGCAGCTCCGGACACGACAGGGGCTATGGCTACACCTTC CASSSGHDRGYGYTF